This is a list of T cell receptor beta chains from one sample in a study of OX40 agonist ivuxolimab in advanced cancers. Clones were sequenced by immunoSEQ multiplex PCR, and TCRdb holds only the in-frame ones, with some missing. Here the sample spans tens of thousands of clones, 87% being singletons. Sequences were derived from CD4+ or CD8+ T cells sorted from blood, sampled in a trial of the OX40 agonist ivuxolimab. Receptors originate from an adult with an advanced solid tumor such as melanoma, head and neck, liver or kidney cancer. Each CDR3 is given with its conserved first and last residue. A D gene is named only where the DNA matches it firmly. The size entry is marked missing in some rows and otherwise reads once, few, many or a size class.

J | size | V | D | DNA | CDR3
TRBJ1-1 | . | TRBV5-4 | . | TGTGCCAGCAGCTTTCTAGGCCCCGAGAACACTGAAGCTTTCTTT | CASSFLGPENTEAFF
TRBJ2-7 | once | TRBV7-2 | TRBD2 | TGTGCCAGCAGCTCCGGGACTAGCGGGAGAGCGAGGTACGAGCAGTACTTC | CASSSGTSGRARYEQYF
TRBJ2-3 | . | TRBV7-3 | . | TGTGCCAGCAGCTTCGGGGGGCCGGGCACAGATACGCAGTATTTT | CASSFGGPGTDTQYF
TRBJ1-5 | . | TRBV28 | . | TGTGCCAGCAGTTTTTCGCTCGGGAATCAGCCCCAGCATTTT | CASSFSLGNQPQHF
TRBJ2-3 | . | TRBV4-1 | TRBD1 | TGCGCCAGCAGCCAACAGGGGGCGATCACAGATACGCAGTATTTT | CASSQQGAITDTQYF
TRBJ1-1 | . | TRBV18 | TRBD1 | TGTGCCAGCTCGAACAGGGGGGTAGACACTGAAGCTTTCTTT | CASSNRGVDTEAFF
TRBJ2-7 | . | TRBV6-5 | . | TGTGCCAGCGCCTCTGGGAGACAGAGCTCCTACGAGCAGTACTTC | CASASGRQSSYEQYF
TRBJ2-3 | . | TRBV4-1 | TRBD1 | TGCGCCAGCAGCCATCCCCCCGGGACAGGGGGGACAGATACGCAGTATTTT | CASSHPPGTGGTDTQYF
TRBJ2-1 | . | TRBV11-2 | . | TGTGCCAGCAGCCCCTTCGGGGGGCGCAATGAGCAGTTCTTC | CASSPFGGRNEQFF
TRBJ1-2 | . | TRBV7-9 | . | TGTGCCAGCAGCTTCCATAACTATGGCTACACCTTC | CASSFHNYGYTF
TRBJ1-1 | . | TRBV6-1 | TRBD1 | TGTGCCAGCAGTGAAGCCCTGACAGGGGGCACTGAAGCTTTCTTT | CASSEALTGGTEAFF
TRBJ2-5 | . | TRBV18 | TRBD1 | TGTGCCAGCTCACAAGGGACAGGGGGCGGCGAGACCCAGTACTTC | CASSQGTGGGETQYF
TRBJ1-2 | . | TRBV10-3 | . | TGTGCCATCAGTACAGGGCCAAACTATGGCTACACCTTC | CAISTGPNYGYTF
TRBJ2-6 | . | TRBV7-9 | . | TGTGCCAGCAGCTTCGGGCAGACCTCTGGGGCCAACGTCCTGACTTTC | CASSFGQTSGANVLTF
TRBJ2-3 | . | TRBV9 | . | TGTGCCAGCAGCGTAGGACTAAATACAGATACGCAGTATTTT | CASSVGLNTDTQYF
TRBJ1-4 | . | TRBV14 | TRBD1 | TGTGCCAGCAGCCGCCGGACAGGGGGGATCACGACTAATGAAAAACTGTTTTTT | CASSRRTGGITTNEKLFF
TRBJ1-2 | . | TRBV5-1 | . | TGCGCCAGCACCCCTAATGAGGGCGTCTATGGCTACACCTTC | CASTPNEGVYGYTF
TRBJ1-3 | . | TRBV18 | TRBD1 | TGTGCCAGCTCACGGGACAGCCAGGGAAACACCATATATTTT | CASSRDSQGNTIYF
TRBJ1-4 | . | TRBV7-9 | . | TGTGCCAGCAGAAGGTTCGGGGCTGAAAAACTGTTTTTT | CASRRFGAEKLFF
TRBJ2-7 | . | TRBV7-6 | TRBD2 | TGTGCCAGCAGCTTAGGGGTAGGGACTAACGAGCAGTACTTC | CASSLGVGTNEQYF
TRBJ1-5 | . | TRBV7-9 | . | TGTGCCAGCAGCCCCGGGACATTTATGCAGCCCCAGCATTTT | CASSPGTFMQPQHF
TRBJ1-2 | . | TRBV5-5 | . | TGTGCCAGCAGCTTGGCGGGGCTCTATGGCTACACCTTC | CASSLAGLYGYTF
TRBJ2-7 | . | TRBV29-1 | . | TGCAGCGTCCAACATGAGAGCTCCTACGAGCAGTACTTC | CSVQHESSYEQYF
TRBJ1-1 | . | TRBV23-1 | . | TGCGCCAGCAGTCGAGCTTTCTTT | CASSRAFF
TRBJ1-3 | . | TRBV11-1 | . | TGTGCCAGCAGCACCGGGGCTGGAAACACCATATATTTT | CASSTGAGNTIYF
TRBJ1-1 | . | TRBV6-6 | . | TGTGCCAGCAGTTTAGGCACTGAAGCTTTCTTT | CASSLGTEAFF
TRBJ1-1 | . | TRBV6-6 | TRBD1 | TGTGCCAGCAGCGAGACAGGGACCGGTGAAGCTTTCTTT | CASSETGTGEAFF
TRBJ2-3 | . | TRBV5-1 | TRBD2 | TGCGCCAGCAGCCAAAGCGGGAGGTTGGGAGATACGCAGTATTTT | CASSQSGRLGDTQYF
TRBJ1-3 | once | TRBV30 | . | TGTGCCTGGACCCGTGGCTCTGGAAACACCATATATTTT | CAWTRGSGNTIYF
TRBJ2-1 | . | TRBV21-1 | . | TGTGCCAGCAGCAAAATGCAGGCAGGGGGCTGCAATGAGCAGTTCTTC | CASSKMQAGGCNEQFF
TRBJ1-4 | . | TRBV6-6 | . | TGTGCCAGCAGAGGCACAACTAATGAAAAACTGTTTTTT | CASRGTTNEKLFF
TRBJ2-2 | . | TRBV27 | . | TGTGCCAGCACCATTAGGGCGCGGACCGGGGAGCTGTTTTTT | CASTIRARTGELFF
TRBJ1-1 | . | TRBV18 | . | TGTGCCAGCTCACCAGAAGGAGGGGTACGCACTGAAGCTTTCTTT | CASSPEGGVRTEAFF
TRBJ2-7 | . | TRBV6-5 | . | TGTGCCAGCAGTTACTACAAAACCTACGAGCAGTACTTC | CASSYYKTYEQYF
TRBJ1-5 | few | TRBV6-1 | . | TGTGCCAGCCTGAACGGCCCCCGGGGGCAGCCCCAGCATTTT | CASLNGPRGQPQHF
TRBJ1-3 | . | TRBV6-5 | TRBD1 | TGTGCCAGCAGGCAGACAGGGTCCTCTGGAAACACCATATATTTT | CASRQTGSSGNTIYF
TRBJ2-7 | . | TRBV11-2 | TRBD1 | TGTGCCAGCAGCACCAGCGGGACAGGGGGTGTAAACGAGCAGTACTTC | CASSTSGTGGVNEQYF
TRBJ1-5 | . | TRBV20-1 | . | TGCAGTGCTGGAGATCAGCCCCAGCATTTT | CSAGDQPQHF
TRBJ2-7 | . | TRBV7-9 | . | TGTGCCACGGCCGGTCCGATCGAGCAGTACTTC | CATAGPIEQYF
TRBJ2-4 | . | TRBV6-5 | TRBD1 | TGTGCCAGCAGCCGCACTGGGACAGGGAACATTCAGTACTTC | CASSRTGTGNIQYF
TRBJ2-7 | . | TRBV5-6 | TRBD1 | TGTGCCAGCAGCTTGGACCCAGGGGGCCTCCCCTACGAGCAGTACTTC | CASSLDPGGLPYEQYF
TRBJ1-1 | . | TRBV5-4 | . | TGTGCCAGCAGCGCCCGATCGGCGAACACTGAAGCTTTCTTT | CASSARSANTEAFF
TRBJ2-3 | . | TRBV30 | . | TGTGCCTGGAGTCGGGACAGCACAGATACGCAGTATTTT | CAWSRDSTDTQYF
TRBJ2-7 | . | TRBV13 | TRBD2 | TGTGCCAGCAGCGCGGCCGGGACTAGCGACTCCTACGAGCAGTACTTC | CASSAAGTSDSYEQYF
TRBJ2-7 | . | TRBV30 | TRBD1 | TGTGCCTGGGGACAGGGACTTAAGGAGCAGTACTTC | CAWGQGLKEQYF
TRBJ2-1 | . | TRBV25-1 | TRBD2 | TGTGCCAGCTCCATAGCGGGCCTCAGCTCCTACAATGAGCAGTTCTTC | CASSIAGLSSYNEQFF